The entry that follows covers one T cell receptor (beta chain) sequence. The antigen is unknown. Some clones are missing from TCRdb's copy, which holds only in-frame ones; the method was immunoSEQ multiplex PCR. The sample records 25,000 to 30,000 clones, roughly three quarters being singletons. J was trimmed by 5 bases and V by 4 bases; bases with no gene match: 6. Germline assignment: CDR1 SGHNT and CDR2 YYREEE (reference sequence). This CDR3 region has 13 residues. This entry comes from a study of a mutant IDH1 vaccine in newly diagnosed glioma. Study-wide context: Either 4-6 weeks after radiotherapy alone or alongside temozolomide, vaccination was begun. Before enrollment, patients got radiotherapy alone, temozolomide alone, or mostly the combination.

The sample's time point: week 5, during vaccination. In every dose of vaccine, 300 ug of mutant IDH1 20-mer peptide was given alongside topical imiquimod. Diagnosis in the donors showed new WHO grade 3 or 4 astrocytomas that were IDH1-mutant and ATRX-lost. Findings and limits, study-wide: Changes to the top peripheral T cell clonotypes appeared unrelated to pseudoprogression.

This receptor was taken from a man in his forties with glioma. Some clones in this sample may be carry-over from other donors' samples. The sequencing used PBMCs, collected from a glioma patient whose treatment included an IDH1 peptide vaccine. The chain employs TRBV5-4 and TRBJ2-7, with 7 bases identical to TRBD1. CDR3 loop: CASSLSTGHEQYF. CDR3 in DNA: TGTGCCAGCAGCCTGTCGACAGGGCACGAGCAGTACTTC.